The rows below give T cell receptor beta chains drawn from one sample of a study of a mutant IDH1 vaccine in newly diagnosed glioma. Profiled with immunoSEQ multiplex PCR; TCRdb holds only in-frame clones, not every one. The sample includes 30,000 to 35,000 clones, roughly 89% of them seen just once. These receptors are not linked to any known antigen. Specimen: PBMCs, collected from a glioma patient whose treatment included an IDH1 peptide vaccine. The source of these receptors is a woman aged 25-40 years with glioma. The CDR3 runs from the conserved cysteine through the conserved F or W. Each record gives: CDR3 length, J gene, V gene, clone size, D gene, CDR3 DNA, CDR3 protein. A D gene is named only where the DNA matches it firmly. The size of a clone is reported for some rows only, either as once, few or many, or as a class for expanded clones.

>14|TRBJ2-1|TRBV5-4|-|TRBD2
TGTGCCAGCCGATTTAGCGGGGGGTCGGGTGAGCAGTTCTTC
CASRFSGGSGEQFF
>15|TRBJ2-2|TRBV4-3|-|-
TGCGCCAGCAGCCAATACCCGACGAACACCGGGGAGCTGTTTTTT
CASSQYPTNTGELFF
>14|TRBJ1-6|TRBV6-4|-|-
TGTGCCAGCAGCGAGGGGAGTGGGAATTCACCCCTCCACTTT
CASSEGSGNSPLHF
>15|TRBJ1-2|TRBV5-6|-|-
TGTGCCAGCAGCTTGAATTACGCGACACTGTATGGCTACACCTTC
CASSLNYATLYGYTF
>10|TRBJ1-5|TRBV10-1|-|TRBD1
TGCGCCAGCAGCACAGGGGCCCAGCATTTT
CASSTGAQHF
>13|TRBJ2-7|TRBV9|once|-
TGTGCCAGCAGCTCACACGGGTCTTACGAGCAGTACTTC
CASSSHGSYEQYF
>15|TRBJ1-1|TRBV5-6|-|-
TGTGCCAGCAGCTTGGAGGAGACACCTAACACTGAAGCTTTCTTT
CASSLEETPNTEAFF
>15|TRBJ1-1|TRBV5-4|-|-
TGTGCCAGCAGCTTGGTGGGGAGGGGTGGAACTGAAGCTTTCTTT
CASSLVGRGGTEAFF
>13|TRBJ1-1|TRBV7-6|-|-
TGTGCCAGCAGCCGTGGACAGATCCTTGAAGCTTTCTTT
CASSRGQILEAFF
>16|TRBJ2-1|TRBV29-1|-|TRBD2
TGCAGCGTCCCAATGACTAGCGGGGGTATCTACAATGAGCAGTTCTTC
CSVPMTSGGIYNEQFF
>15|TRBJ2-7|TRBV6-1|-|TRBD1
TGTGCCAGCAGTGAGTGGGTGACAGGGGGGTACGAGCAGTACTTC
CASSEWVTGGYEQYF
>16|TRBJ1-2|TRBV9|-|-
TGTGCCAGCAGCGACCCGGGAGGCCAAGTAAACTATGGCTACACCTTC
CASSDPGGQVNYGYTF
>15|TRBJ1-2|TRBV9|-|-
TGTGCCAGCAGCGTAGGGGGGGACCTACGTTATGGCTACACCTTC
CASSVGGDLRYGYTF
>12|TRBJ1-1|TRBV6-5|-|-
TGTGCCAGCAGTTCGGACGGCACTGAAGCTTTCTTT
CASSSDGTEAFF
>15|TRBJ1-1|TRBV30|-|-
TGTGCCTGGGATCGGCGGGGTGTTGCTAGCACTGAAGCTTTCTTT
CAWDRRGVASTEAFF
>14|TRBJ2-2|TRBV4-1|-|-
TGCGCCAGCAGCCAAGATTTGGGCTCCGGGGAGCTGTTTTTT
CASSQDLGSGELFF
>16|TRBJ2-3|TRBV5-1|-|TRBD2
TGCGCCAGCAGAGTTCCTAGCGGGGGGGGTCCAGATACGCAGTATTTT
CASRVPSGGGPDTQYF
>13|TRBJ1-2|TRBV7-9|-|TRBD1
TGTGCCAGCAGCCCGGGACAGGGGGTTGGCTACACCTTC
CASSPGQGVGYTF
>14|TRBJ1-1|TRBV6-1|-|-
TGTGCCAGCAGTGTCATGGAATTGAACACTGAAGCTTTCTTT
CASSVMELNTEAFF
>18|TRBJ2-5|TRBV18|-|TRBD2
TGTGCCAGCTCACCTGAGGGGACTAGCGGGGGCTACCAAGAGACCCAGTACTTC
CASSPEGTSGGYQETQYF
>14|TRBJ2-7|TRBV6-1|once|-
TGTGCCAGCAGCCCTGATAGAACCAGCTACGAGCAGTACTTC
CASSPDRTSYEQYF
>15|TRBJ2-7|TRBV19|-|-
TGTGCCAGTAGTGTGGGGACGGGGAGCTCCTACGAGCAGTACTTC
CASSVGTGSSYEQYF
>13|TRBJ2-2|TRBV5-1|-|-
TGCGCCAGCACCTCCGTTGGAACCGGGGAGCTGTTTTTT
CASTSVGTGELFF
>15|TRBJ2-2|TRBV5-1|-|TRBD1
TGCGCCAGCAGCTGGTACCGGGACAGTGCCGGGGAGCTGTTTTTT
CASSWYRDSAGELFF
>14|TRBJ2-1|TRBV5-4|-|-
TGTGCCAGCAGCTTGGGGGGGCGGATCAATGAGCAGTTCTTC
CASSLGGRINEQFF
>13|TRBJ2-7|TRBV5-6|-|-
TGTGCCAGCAGCTTAAGGAGCTCCTACGAGCAGTACTTC
CASSLRSSYEQYF
>17|TRBJ1-2|TRBV4-1|-|-
TGCGCCAGCAGCCCCAGGGAAGGGGTAGGCCGGAACTATGGCTACACCTTC
CASSPREGVGRNYGYTF
>15|TRBJ1-2|TRBV4-2|-|-
TGTGCCAGCAGCCGGGAGGCAGGGACAAACTATGGCTACACCTTC
CASSREAGTNYGYTF
>12|TRBJ1-1|TRBV7-9|-|-
TGTGCCAGCAGCTTTCCGGGTGTTGAAGCTTTCTTT
CASSFPGVEAFF
>15|TRBJ1-4|TRBV5-1|-|-
TGCGCCAGCAGCCCCCGGGCCGCGACTAATGAAAAACTGTTTTTT
CASSPRAATNEKLFF
>14|TRBJ1-4|TRBV5-4|-|TRBD1
TGTGCCAGCAGCCTCAGGGGGCCGGGAGAAAAACTGTTTTTT
CASSLRGPGEKLFF
>15|TRBJ2-1|TRBV19|once|TRBD2
TGTGCCAGTAGTACCTCTGGCGGGGGGTACAATGAGCAGTTCTTC
CASSTSGGGYNEQFF
>16|TRBJ2-2|TRBV5-4|-|-
TGTGCCAGCAGCCTCGATGGCACTGCTAACACCGGGGAGCTGTTTTTT
CASSLDGTANTGELFF
>15|TRBJ2-2|TRBV7-9|-|-
TGTGCCAGCAGTCGTGGAGACACGAACACCGGGGAGCTGTTTTTT
CASSRGDTNTGELFF
>15|TRBJ2-2|TRBV6-5|-|-
TGTGCCAGCAGTTACGACGGTATTACCACCGGGGAGCTGTTTTTT
CASSYDGITTGELFF
>15|TRBJ2-3|TRBV5-1|-|TRBD1
TGCGCCAGCAGCCCGGGACAGGGAACCACAGATACGCAGTATTTT
CASSPGQGTTDTQYF
>15|TRBJ1-1|TRBV5-1|-|-
TGCGCCAGCAGGACGTATGAGTCCATGAACACTGAAGCTTTCTTT
CASRTYESMNTEAFF
>17|TRBJ1-6|TRBV5-1|-|-
TGCGCCAGCAGCTTGGAGCCCGCGGGACAATATAATTCACCCCTCCACTTT
CASSLEPAGQYNSPLHF
>15|TRBJ2-5|TRBV6-5|-|TRBD2
TGTGCCAGCAGTTATTCCGGACTAGGCGGAGAGACCCAGTACTTC
CASSYSGLGGETQYF
>13|TRBJ2-5|TRBV4-1|-|-
TGCGCCAGCAGCCAAGGACAGCAAGAGACCCAGTACTTC
CASSQGQQETQYF
>12|TRBJ2-5|TRBV5-6|-|-
TGTGCCAGCAGCACCGGGTCGGAGACCCAGTACTTC
CASSTGSETQYF
>14|TRBJ1-1|TRBV6-6|-|TRBD1
TGTGCCAGCAGTTATGCCCAGGGGGCAGGGGAAGCTTTCTTT
CASSYAQGAGEAFF
>13|TRBJ2-1|TRBV5-1|-|TRBD2
TGCGCCAGCAGAGCCAGCGGGGCCAATGAGCAGTTCTTC
CASRASGANEQFF
>13|TRBJ1-2|TRBV7-6|-|-
TGTGCCAGCAGCCCCCACAGGGATTATGGCTACACCTTC
CASSPHRDYGYTF
>13|TRBJ1-3|TRBV6-5|-|-
TGTGCCAGCACGAGGAAAGCGGGAAACACCATATATTTT
CASTRKAGNTIYF
>13|TRBJ1-2|TRBV27|-|-
TGTGCCAGCAGTTCGGACCCTAACTATGGCTACACCTTC
CASSSDPNYGYTF
>15|TRBJ1-5|TRBV27|-|TRBD1
TGTGCCAGCAGGAGCTTACAGGGGACCTATCAGCCCCAGCATTTT
CASRSLQGTYQPQHF
>14|TRBJ2-5|TRBV7-9|-|-
TGTGCCAGCAGCTTAGCTGGCAGCCCAAAGGCCCAGTACTTC
CASSLAGSPKAQYF
>13|TRBJ2-5|TRBV29-1|-|-
TGCAGCGTTGAAACGGGGGGAGGGGGGACCCAGTACTTC
CSVETGGGGTQYF
>11|TRBJ2-7|TRBV5-4|-|-
TGTGCCAGCAGCTTGAGAGAGGAGCAGTACTTC
CASSLREEQYF